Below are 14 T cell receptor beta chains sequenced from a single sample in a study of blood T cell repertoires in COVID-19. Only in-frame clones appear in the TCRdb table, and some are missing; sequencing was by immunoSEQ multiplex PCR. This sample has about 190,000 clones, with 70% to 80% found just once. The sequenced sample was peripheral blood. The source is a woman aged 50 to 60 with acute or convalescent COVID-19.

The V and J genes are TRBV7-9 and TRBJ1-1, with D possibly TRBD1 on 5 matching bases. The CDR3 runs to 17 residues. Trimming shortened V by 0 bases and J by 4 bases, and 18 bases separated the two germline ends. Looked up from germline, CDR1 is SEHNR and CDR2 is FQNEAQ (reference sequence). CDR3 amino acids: CASSLAVVAGYPTEAFF. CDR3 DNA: TGTGCCAGCAGCTTAGCGGTCGTGGCAGGGTACCCCACTGAAGCTTTCTTT.

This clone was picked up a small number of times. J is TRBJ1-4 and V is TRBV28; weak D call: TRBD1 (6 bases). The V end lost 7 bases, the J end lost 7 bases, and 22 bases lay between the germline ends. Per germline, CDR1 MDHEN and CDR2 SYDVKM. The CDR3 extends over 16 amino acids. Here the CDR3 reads CASTYSGTGRGEKLFF. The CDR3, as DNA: TGTGCCAGCACTTATTCCGGCACAGGGAGAGGTGAAAAACTGTTTTTT. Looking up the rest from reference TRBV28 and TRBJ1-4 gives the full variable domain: DVKVTQSSRYLVKRTGEKVFLECVQDMDHENMFWYRQDPGLGLRLIYFSYDVKMKEKGDIPEGYSVSREKKERFSLILESASTNQTSMYLCASTYSGTGRGEKLFFGSGTQLSVL.

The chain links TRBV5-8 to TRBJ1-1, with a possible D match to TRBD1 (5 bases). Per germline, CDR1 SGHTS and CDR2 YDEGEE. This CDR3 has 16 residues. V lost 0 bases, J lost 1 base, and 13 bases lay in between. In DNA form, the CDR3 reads TGTGCCAGCAGCTTGGGCTTCGACAGACAGAACACTGAAGCTTTCTTT. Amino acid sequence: CASSLGFDRQNTEAFF.

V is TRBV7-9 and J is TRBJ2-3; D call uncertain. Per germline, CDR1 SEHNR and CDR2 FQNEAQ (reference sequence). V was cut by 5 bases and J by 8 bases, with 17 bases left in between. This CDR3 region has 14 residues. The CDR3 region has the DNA TGTGCCAGCAGCGCAGGTTGGCCCCTTGTTACGCAGTATTTT. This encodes CASSAGWPLVTQYF.

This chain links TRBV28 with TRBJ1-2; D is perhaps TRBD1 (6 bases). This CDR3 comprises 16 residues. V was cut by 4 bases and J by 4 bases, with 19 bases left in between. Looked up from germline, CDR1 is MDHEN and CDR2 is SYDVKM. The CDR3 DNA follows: TGTGCCAGCAGTTGGGGGGGGCCAGGGGCTTTCTATGGCTACACCTTC. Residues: CASSWGGPGAFYGYTF.

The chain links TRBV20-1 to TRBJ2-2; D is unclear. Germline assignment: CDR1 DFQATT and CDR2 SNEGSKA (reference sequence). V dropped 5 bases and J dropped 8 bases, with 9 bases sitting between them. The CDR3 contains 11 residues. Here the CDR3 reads CSAFLRGELFF. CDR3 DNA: TGCAGTGCTTTCCTCAGGGGGGAGCTGTTTTTT.

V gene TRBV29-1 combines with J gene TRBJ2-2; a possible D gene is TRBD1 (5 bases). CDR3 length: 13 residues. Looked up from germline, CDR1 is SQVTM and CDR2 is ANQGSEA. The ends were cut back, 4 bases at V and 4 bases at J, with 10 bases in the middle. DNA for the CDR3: TGCAGCGTTGCCTTCCAGGGCACCGGGGAGCTGTTTTTT. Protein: CSVAFQGTGELFF.

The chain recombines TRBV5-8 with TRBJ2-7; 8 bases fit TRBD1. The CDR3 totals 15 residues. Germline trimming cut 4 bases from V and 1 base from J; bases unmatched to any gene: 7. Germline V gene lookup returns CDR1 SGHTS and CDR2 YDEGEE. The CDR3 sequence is CASSPRDRTSYEQYF. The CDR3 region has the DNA TGTGCCAGCAGCCCCCGGGACAGGACATCCTACGAGCAGTACTTC. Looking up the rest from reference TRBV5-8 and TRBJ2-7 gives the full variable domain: EAGVTQSPTHLIKTRGQQATLRCSPISGHTSVYWYQQALGLGLQFLLWYDEGEERNRGNFPPRFSGRQFPNYSSELNVNALELEDSALYLCASSPRDRTSYEQYFGPGTRLTVT.

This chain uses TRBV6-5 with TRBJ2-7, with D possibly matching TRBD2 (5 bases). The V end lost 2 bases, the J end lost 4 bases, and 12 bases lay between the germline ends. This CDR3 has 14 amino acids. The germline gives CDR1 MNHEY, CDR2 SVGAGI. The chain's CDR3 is CASSYTGVGYEQYF. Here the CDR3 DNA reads TGTGCCAGCAGTTACACCGGGGTAGGGTACGAGCAGTACTTC.

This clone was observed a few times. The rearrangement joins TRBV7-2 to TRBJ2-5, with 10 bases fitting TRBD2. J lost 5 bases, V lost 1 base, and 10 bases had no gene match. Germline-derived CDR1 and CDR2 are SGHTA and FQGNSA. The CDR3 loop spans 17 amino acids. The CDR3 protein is CASSLEVGLAGDETQYF. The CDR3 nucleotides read TGTGCCAGCAGCTTAGAGGTGGGGCTAGCGGGAGACGAGACCCAGTACTTC.

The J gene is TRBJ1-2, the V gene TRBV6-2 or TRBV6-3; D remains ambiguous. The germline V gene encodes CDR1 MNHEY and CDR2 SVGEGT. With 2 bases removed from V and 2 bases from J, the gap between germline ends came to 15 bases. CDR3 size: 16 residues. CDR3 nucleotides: TGTGCCAGCAGTTACGCCCTCGAGGAGATGAACTATGGCTACACCTTC. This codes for CASSYALEEMNYGYTF.

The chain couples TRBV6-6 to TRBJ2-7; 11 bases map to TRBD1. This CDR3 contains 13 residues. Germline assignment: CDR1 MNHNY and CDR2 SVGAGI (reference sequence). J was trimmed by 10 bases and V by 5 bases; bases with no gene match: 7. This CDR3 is CASSIGTGGVQYF. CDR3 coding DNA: TGTGCCAGCAGTATCGGGACAGGGGGGGTTCAGTACTTC.

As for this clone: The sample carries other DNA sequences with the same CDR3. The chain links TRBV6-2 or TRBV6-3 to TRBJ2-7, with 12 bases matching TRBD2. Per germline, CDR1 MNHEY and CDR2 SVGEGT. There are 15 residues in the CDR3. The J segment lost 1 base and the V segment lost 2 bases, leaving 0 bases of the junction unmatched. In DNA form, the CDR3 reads TGTGCCAGCAGTTACGGGACTAGCGGGTCCTACGAGCAGTACTTC. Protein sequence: CASSYGTSGSYEQYF.

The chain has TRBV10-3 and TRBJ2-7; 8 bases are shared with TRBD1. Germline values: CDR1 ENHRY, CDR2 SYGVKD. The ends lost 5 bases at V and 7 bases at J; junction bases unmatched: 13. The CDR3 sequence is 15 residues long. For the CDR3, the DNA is TGTGCCATCAGTCCCCATGACAGGGGCCAGGGGGAGCAGTACTTC. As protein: CAISPHDRGQGEQYF.